The 11 T cell receptor beta chains listed next were all sequenced from one sample in a study of T cell changes during pregnancy in multiple sclerosis. Sequencing used immunoSEQ multiplex PCR; TCRdb keeps in-frame clones, though not all of them. The repertoire includes roughly 87,000 clones, around 95% of them detected once, and approximately 1.3% sits in the top ten. The sample in question was peripheral blood, obtained in the third trimester of pregnancy. Receptors originate from a female donor in good health, enrolled as a control in a pregnancy study.

The rearrangement joins TRBV7-9 to TRBJ1-1; 11 positions match TRBD1. Germline V gene data show CDR1 as SEHNR and CDR2 as FQNEAQ (reference sequence). V shed 3 bases and J 7 bases; nucleotides not matched to a gene: 4. The CDR3 has 14 residues. CDR3 nucleotides: TGTGCCAGCAGCTTCGGACAGGGGGCAGGTGAAGCTTTCTTT. As protein: CASSFGQGAGEAFF. The variable domain in full, completed from reference TRBV7-9 and TRBJ1-1, reads DTGVSQNPRHKITKRGQNVTFRCDPISEHNRLYWYRQTLGQGPEFLTYFQNEAQLEKSRLLSDRFSAERPKGSFSTLEIQRTEQGDSAMYLCASSFGQGAGEAFFGQGTRLTVV.

V usage is TRBV19 and J usage is TRBJ2-7, with 8 positions matching TRBD2. This CDR3 is built from 15 residues. The J segment lost 0 bases and the V segment lost 5 bases, leaving 6 bases of the junction unmatched. The V gene's germline CDR1 is LNHDA and CDR2 SQIVND (reference sequence). CDR3 sequence (DNA): TGTGCCAGTAGTTATAGCGGGGTCAGCTCCTACGAGCAGTACTTC. Protein sequence: CASSYSGVSSYEQYF.

This rearrangement joins TRBV5-5 to TRBJ2-3, with TRBD2 matching 8 bases. J lost 0 bases, V lost 6 bases, and 9 bases had no gene match. CDR1 and CDR2 (germline): SGHKS, YYEKEE (reference sequence). This CDR3 spans 16 amino acids. This CDR3 is CASTPRGGESTDTQYF. DNA for the CDR3: TGTGCCAGCACCCCTCGGGGGGGGGAGAGCACAGATACGCAGTATTTT.

The CDR3, as DNA: TGTGCCAGCAGCGTAAGGCAGGAAGAGACCCAGTACTTC. Translation gives CASSVRQEETQYF. J is TRBJ2-5 and V is TRBV9; no definite D call. The CDR3 runs to 13 residues. CDR1 is SGDLS and CDR2 is YYNGEE in the germline V gene. V dropped 1 base and J dropped 3 bases, with 7 bases sitting between them.

The chain employs TRBV5-1 and TRBJ1-4, with D possibly being TRBD1 (5 bases). Trimming took off 0 bases at V and 4 bases at J, with 7 bases between the two ends. Germline values: CDR1 SGHRS, CDR2 YFSETQ. The CDR3 runs to 14 residues. DNA of the CDR3: TGCGCCAGCAGCTTGGGGGGCGGTAATGAAAAACTGTTTTTT. Translating gives CASSLGGGNEKLFF. The full variable domain, rest sourced from reference TRBV5-1 and TRBJ1-4, is KAGVTQTPRYLIKTRGQQVTLSCSPISGHRSVSWYQQTPGQGLQFLFEYFSETQRNKGNFPGRFSGRQFSNSRSEMNVSTLELGDSALYLCASSLGGGNEKLFFGSGTQLSVL.

The V call is TRBV30, the J call TRBJ1-2; the D gene is possibly TRBD1 (5 bases). Germline V lookup: CDR1 GTSNPN, CDR2 SVGIG (reference sequence). Between the trimmed V and J ends, which lost 2 bases and 4 bases, there was a span of 11 bases. The CDR3 length is 13 residues. The CDR3 sequence: CAWSRTGFYGYTF. DNA of the CDR3: TGTGCCTGGAGTCGTACAGGCTTCTATGGCTACACCTTC. Drawing the rest from reference TRBV30 and TRBJ1-2, the complete variable domain is SQTIHQWPATLVQPVGSPLSLECTVEGTSNPNLYWYRQAAGRGLQLLFYSVGIGQISSEVPQNLSASRPQDRQFILSSKKLLLSDSGFYLCAWSRTGFYGYTFGSGTRLTVV.

V and J are TRBV5-5 and TRBJ2-5, with D maybe TRBD2 (6 bases). The CDR3 extends over 15 amino acids. CDR1 and CDR2 (germline): SGHKS, YYEKEE (reference sequence). V was pared by 0 bases and J by 5 bases, with 14 bases between. CDR3 region: CASSLARGPPETQYF. As DNA, the CDR3 is TGTGCCAGCAGCTTGGCGCGGGGACCTCCGGAGACCCAGTACTTC.

J is TRBJ2-7 and V is TRBV4-1; TRBD1 might be the D (6 bases). Germline assignment: CDR1 MGHRA and CDR2 YSYEKL. The V end lost 1 base, the J end lost 3 bases, and 13 bases lay between the germline ends. The CDR3 is 15 amino acids. As DNA, the CDR3 is TGCGCCAGCAGCCAAGCCACAGGGACCGACTACGAGCAGTACTTC. This codes for CASSQATGTDYEQYF.

The chain carries TRBV25-1 and TRBJ2-5, with D possibly matching TRBD1 (6 bases). Germline V gives CDR1 MGHDK, CDR2 SYGVNS. The CDR3 sequence is 16 residues long. V shed 4 bases and J shed 2 bases, with 17 bases lying between them. CDR3 DNA sequence: TGTGCCAGCAGTGTCTGGGTGGGGCAGGGGCAAGAGACCCAGTACTTC. Translation gives CASSVWVGQGQETQYF.

The V gene is TRBV7-2, the J gene TRBJ1-1; D unresolved. There are 14 residues in the CDR3. V lost 5 bases to trimming and J lost 1 base, with 11 bases between them. Germline V gene sequence: CDR1 SGHTA, CDR2 FQGNSA. CDR3 region: CASSPAIWNTEAFF. CDR3 DNA sequence: TGTGCCAGCAGCCCCGCTATATGGAACACTGAAGCTTTCTTT. Combining the CDR3 with reference TRBV7-2 and TRBJ1-1 gives the whole variable domain GAGVSQSPSNKVTEKGKDVELRCDPISGHTALYWYRQSLGQGLEFLIYFQGNSAPDKSGLPSDRFSAERTGGSVSTLTIQRTQQEDSAVYLCASSPAIWNTEAFFGQGTRLTVV.

This clone was seen just once. The chain has TRBV5-1 and TRBJ2-6; the D gene is possibly TRBD1 (5 bases). CDR1 and CDR2 (germline): SGHRS, YFSETQ. Trimming took 4 bases from V and 0 from J, leaving 20 bases between them. This CDR3 region has 19 residues. The CDR3 coding sequence is TGCGCCAGCAGCCTCTCCTTAGCAGGGCCCCGCTCTGGGGCCAACGTCCTGACTTTC. Encoded protein: CASSLSLAGPRSGANVLTF.